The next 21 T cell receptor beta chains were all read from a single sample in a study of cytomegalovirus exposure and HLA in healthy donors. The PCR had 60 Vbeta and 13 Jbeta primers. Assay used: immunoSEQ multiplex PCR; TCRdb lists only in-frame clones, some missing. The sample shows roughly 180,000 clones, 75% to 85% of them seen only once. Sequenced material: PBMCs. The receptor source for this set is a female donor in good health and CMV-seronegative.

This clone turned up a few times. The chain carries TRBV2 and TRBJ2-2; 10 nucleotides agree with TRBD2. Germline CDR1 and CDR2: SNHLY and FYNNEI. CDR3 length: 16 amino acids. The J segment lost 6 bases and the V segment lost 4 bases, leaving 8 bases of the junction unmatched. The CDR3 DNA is TGTGCCAGCAGTGGAGAGCGGGGGGGCCTAGCCGGGGAGCTGTTTTTT. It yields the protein CASSGERGGLAGELFF.

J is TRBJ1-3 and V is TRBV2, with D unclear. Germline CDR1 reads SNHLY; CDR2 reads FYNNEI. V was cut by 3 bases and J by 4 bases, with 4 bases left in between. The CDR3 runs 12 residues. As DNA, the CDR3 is TGTGCCAGCAGTGAGGCAGGAAACACCATATATTTT. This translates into CASSEAGNTIYF.

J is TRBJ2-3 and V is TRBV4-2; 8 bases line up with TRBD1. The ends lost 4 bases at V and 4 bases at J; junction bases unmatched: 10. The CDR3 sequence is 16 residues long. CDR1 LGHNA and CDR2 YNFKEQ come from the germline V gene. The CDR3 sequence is CASSPRTGSVPDTQYF. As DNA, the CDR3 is TGTGCCAGCAGCCCCCGGACAGGGAGTGTCCCAGATACGCAGTATTTT.

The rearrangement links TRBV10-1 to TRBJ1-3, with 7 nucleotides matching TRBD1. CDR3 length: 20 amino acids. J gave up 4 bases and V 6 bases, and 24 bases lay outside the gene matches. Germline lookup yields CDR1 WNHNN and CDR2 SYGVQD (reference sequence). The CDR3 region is CASSDHPGTEGPSRGNTIYF. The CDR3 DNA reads TGCGCCAGCAGCGACCACCCCGGGACAGAGGGCCCATCGAGGGGAAACACCATATATTTT.

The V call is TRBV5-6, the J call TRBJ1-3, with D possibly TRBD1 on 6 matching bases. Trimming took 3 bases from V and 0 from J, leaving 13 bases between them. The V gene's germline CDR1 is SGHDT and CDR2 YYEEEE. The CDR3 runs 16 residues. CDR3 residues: CASSSSTTGSGNTIYF. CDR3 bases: TGTGCCAGCAGCTCAAGTACGACAGGCTCTGGAAACACCATATATTTT.

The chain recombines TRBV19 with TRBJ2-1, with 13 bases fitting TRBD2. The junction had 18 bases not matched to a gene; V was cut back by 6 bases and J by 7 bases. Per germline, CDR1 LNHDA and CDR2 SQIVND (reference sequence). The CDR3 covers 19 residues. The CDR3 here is CASSPPFGTSGKVVNEQFF. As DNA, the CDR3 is TGTGCCAGTAGCCCGCCTTTCGGGACTAGCGGGAAGGTTGTGAATGAGCAGTTCTTC.

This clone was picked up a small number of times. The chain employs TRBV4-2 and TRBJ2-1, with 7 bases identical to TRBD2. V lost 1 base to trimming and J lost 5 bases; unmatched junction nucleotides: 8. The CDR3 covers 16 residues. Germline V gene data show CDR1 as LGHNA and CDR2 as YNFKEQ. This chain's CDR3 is CASSQGVRLADNEQFF. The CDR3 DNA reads TGTGCCAGCAGCCAAGGAGTACGCCTAGCGGACAATGAGCAGTTCTTC.

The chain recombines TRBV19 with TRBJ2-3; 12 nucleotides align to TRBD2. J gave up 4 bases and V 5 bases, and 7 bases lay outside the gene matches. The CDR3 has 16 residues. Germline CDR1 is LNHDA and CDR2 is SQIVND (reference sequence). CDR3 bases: TGTGCCAGTAGTCCGCGACTAGCGGGAGACGCAGATACGCAGTATTTT. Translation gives CASSPRLAGDADTQYF.

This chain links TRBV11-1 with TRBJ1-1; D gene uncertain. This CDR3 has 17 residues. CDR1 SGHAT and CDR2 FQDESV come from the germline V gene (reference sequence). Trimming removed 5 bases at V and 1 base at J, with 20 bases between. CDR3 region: CASSLEWAAGRNTEAFF. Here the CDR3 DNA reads TGTGCCAGCAGCCTGGAATGGGCAGCTGGAAGGAACACTGAAGCTTTCTTT.

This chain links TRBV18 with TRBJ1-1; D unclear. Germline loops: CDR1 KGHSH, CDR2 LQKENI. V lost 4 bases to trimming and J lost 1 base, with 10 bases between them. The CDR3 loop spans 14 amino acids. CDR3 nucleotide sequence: TGTGCCAGCTCACAGTCCGGGAAGAACACTGAAGCTTTCTTT. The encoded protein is CASSQSGKNTEAFF.

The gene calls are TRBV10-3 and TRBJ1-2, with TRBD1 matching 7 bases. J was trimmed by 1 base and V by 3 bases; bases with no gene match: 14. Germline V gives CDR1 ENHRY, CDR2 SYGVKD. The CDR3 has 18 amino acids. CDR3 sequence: CAISDRGGGTDRNYGYTF. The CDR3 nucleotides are TGTGCCATCAGTGACCGGGGTGGAGGGACAGACCGTAACTATGGCTACACCTTC.

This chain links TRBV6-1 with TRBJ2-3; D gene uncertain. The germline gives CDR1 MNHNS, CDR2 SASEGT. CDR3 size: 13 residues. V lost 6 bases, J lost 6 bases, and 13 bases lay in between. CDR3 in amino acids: CASRANFLDTQYF. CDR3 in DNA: TGTGCCAGCAGAGCTAACTTCCTGGATACGCAGTATTTT.

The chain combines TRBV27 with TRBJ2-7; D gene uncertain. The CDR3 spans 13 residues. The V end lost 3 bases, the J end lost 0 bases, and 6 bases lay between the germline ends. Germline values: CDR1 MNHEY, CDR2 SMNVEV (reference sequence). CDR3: CASSFAVSYEQYF. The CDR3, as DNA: TGTGCCAGCAGTTTCGCAGTCTCCTACGAGCAGTACTTC.

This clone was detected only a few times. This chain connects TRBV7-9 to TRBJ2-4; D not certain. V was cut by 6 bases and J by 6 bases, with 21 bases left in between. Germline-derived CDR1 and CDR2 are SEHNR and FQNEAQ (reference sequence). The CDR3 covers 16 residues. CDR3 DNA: TGTGCCAGCAGTCTTGGGCAGGTTATCCATAGAAACATTCAGTACTTC. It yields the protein CASSLGQVIHRNIQYF.

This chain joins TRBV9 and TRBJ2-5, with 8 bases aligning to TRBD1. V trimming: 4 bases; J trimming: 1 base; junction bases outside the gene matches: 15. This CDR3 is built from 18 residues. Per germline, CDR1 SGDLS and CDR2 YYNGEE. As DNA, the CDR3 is TGTGCCAGCAGCCACGGAGGGTTGTGGACAGGGCGCCAAGAGACCCAGTACTTC. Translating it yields CASSHGGLWTGRQETQYF.

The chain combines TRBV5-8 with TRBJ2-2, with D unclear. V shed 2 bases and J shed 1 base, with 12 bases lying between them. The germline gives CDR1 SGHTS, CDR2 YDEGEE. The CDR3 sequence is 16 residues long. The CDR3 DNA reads TGTGCCAGCAGCTTAGTGATAGTCGTGAACACCGGGGAGCTGTTTTTT. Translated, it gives CASSLVIVVNTGELFF.

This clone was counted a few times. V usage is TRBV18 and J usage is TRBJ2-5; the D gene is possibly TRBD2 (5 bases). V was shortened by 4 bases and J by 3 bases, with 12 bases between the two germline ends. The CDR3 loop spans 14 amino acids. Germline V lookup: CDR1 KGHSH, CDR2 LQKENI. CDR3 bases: TGTGCCAGCTCACTTCGGACGGGGAAAGAGACCCAGTACTTC. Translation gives CASSLRTGKETQYF.

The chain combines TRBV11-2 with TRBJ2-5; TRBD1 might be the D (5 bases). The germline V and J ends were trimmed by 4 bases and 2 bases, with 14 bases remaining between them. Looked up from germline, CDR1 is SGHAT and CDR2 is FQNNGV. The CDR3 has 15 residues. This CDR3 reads CASSYRLSTQETQYF. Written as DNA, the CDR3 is TGTGCCAGCAGCTACAGGCTGTCGACACAAGAGACCCAGTACTTC. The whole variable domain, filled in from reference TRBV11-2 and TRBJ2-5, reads EAGVAQSPRYKIIEKRQSVAFWCNPISGHATLYWYQQILGQGPKLLIQFQNNGVVDDSQLPKDRFSAERLKGVDSTLKIQPAKLEDSAVYLCASSYRLSTQETQYFGPGTRLLVL.

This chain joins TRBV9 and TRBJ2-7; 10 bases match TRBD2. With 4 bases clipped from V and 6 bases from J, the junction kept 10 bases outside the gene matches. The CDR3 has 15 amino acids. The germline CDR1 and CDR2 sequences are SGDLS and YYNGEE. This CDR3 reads CASSTGTSGVSEQYF. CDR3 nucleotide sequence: TGTGCCAGCAGCACAGGCACTAGCGGGGTGTCCGAGCAGTACTTC.

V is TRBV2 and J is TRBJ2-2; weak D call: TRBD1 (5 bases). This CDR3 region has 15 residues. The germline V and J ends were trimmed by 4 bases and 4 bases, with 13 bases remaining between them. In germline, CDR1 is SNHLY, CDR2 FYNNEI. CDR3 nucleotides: TGTGCCAGCAGTGCCGAAAGGGGCTCCACCGGGGAGCTGTTTTTT. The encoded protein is CASSAERGSTGELFF. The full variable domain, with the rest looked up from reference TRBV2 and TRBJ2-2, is EPEVTQTPSHQVTQMGQEVILRCVPISNHLYFYWYRQILGQKVEFLVSFYNNEISEKSEIFDDQFSVERPDGSNFTLKIRSTKLEDSAMYFCASSAERGSTGELFFGEGSRLTVL.

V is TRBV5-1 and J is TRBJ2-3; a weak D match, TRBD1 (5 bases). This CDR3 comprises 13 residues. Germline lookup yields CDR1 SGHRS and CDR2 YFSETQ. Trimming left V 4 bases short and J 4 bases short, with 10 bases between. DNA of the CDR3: TGCGCCAGCAGCACGCAGGGTGCAGATACGCAGTATTTT. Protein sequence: CASSTQGADTQYF.